The 11 T cell receptor beta chains below come from one sample, sequenced in a study of cytomegalovirus exposure and HLA in healthy donors. The study ran its PCR with 60 Vbeta and 13 Jbeta primers. Clones were sequenced by immunoSEQ multiplex PCR, and TCRdb holds only the in-frame ones, with some missing. The table has around 55,000 clones, 75% to 80% seen once. Material for sequencing was PBMCs. The receptor source for this set is a female donor in good health and CMV-seronegative.

The chain recombines TRBV5-1 with TRBJ2-1; 8 nucleotides line up with TRBD2. Germline V gives CDR1 SGHRS, CDR2 YFSETQ. The CDR3 spans 16 residues. The J segment lost 5 bases and the V segment lost 0 bases, leaving 7 bases of the junction unmatched. CDR3 protein: CASSLGMGGGNNEQFF. The CDR3 nucleotides read TGCGCCAGCAGCTTGGGAATGGGCGGGGGGAACAATGAGCAGTTCTTC.

The V and J genes are TRBV6-4 and TRBJ2-1; D possibly corresponds to TRBD2 (6 bases). The germline V gene has CDR1 MRHNA and CDR2 SNTAGT. CDR3 length equals 15 residues. V was trimmed by 6 bases and J by 4 bases, leaving 16 bases between them. CDR3 in amino acids: CASRAPSGTYNEQFF. The CDR3 nucleotides are TGTGCCAGCAGAGCCCCCTCCGGGACTTACAATGAGCAGTTCTTC.

This chain links TRBV14 with TRBJ2-3; D is perhaps TRBD1 (5 bases). The CDR3 is 14 amino acids. Germline V gene lookup returns CDR1 SGHDN and CDR2 FVKESK. With 1 base removed from V and 1 base from J, the gap between germline ends came to 6 bases. The DNA for the CDR3 is TGTGCCAGCAGCCAAGCCAGGGGCACAGATACGCAGTATTTT. Protein sequence: CASSQARGTDTQYF.

This chain joins TRBV11-2 and TRBJ2-5; the match to TRBD2 covers 8 bases. CDR1 SGHAT and CDR2 FQNNGV come from the germline V gene. Germline trimming cut 0 bases from V and 2 bases from J; bases unmatched to any gene: 14. This CDR3 comprises 19 residues. The CDR3 sequence: CASSLDLSGGGGGQETQYF. The CDR3 coding sequence is TGTGCCAGCAGCTTAGATCTCAGCGGGGGAGGCGGAGGGCAAGAGACCCAGTACTTC. The full variable domain, its missing parts supplied by reference TRBV11-2 and TRBJ2-5, is EAGVAQSPRYKIIEKRQSVAFWCNPISGHATLYWYQQILGQGPKLLIQFQNNGVVDDSQLPKDRFSAERLKGVDSTLKIQPAKLEDSAVYLCASSLDLSGGGGGQETQYFGPGTRLLVL.

The V gene is TRBV7-2, the J gene TRBJ1-1, with 8 bases lining up with TRBD1. This CDR3 contains 15 residues. The germline V gene encodes CDR1 SGHTA and CDR2 FQGNSA. V was clipped by 6 bases and J by 4 bases; unmatched bases: 10. For the CDR3, the DNA is TGTGCCAGCAGATATGACAGGGGCGCGGGCACTGAAGCTTTCTTT. It translates to CASRYDRGAGTEAFF.

This clone was found a few times. The chain links TRBV5-1 to TRBJ2-1; unclear D gene. The length of the CDR3 is 14 residues. CDR1 and CDR2 (germline): SGHRS, YFSETQ. V was shortened by 4 bases and J by 5 bases, with 13 bases between the two germline ends. The CDR3 sequence is CASSLRYRNNEQFF. As DNA, the CDR3 is TGCGCCAGCAGCCTCCGATACAGAAACAATGAGCAGTTCTTC.

The rearrangement joins TRBV6-6 to TRBJ2-1; D not resolved. CDR1 is MNHNY and CDR2 is SVGAGI in the germline V gene (reference sequence). Trimming took off 7 bases at V and 6 bases at J, with 7 bases between the two ends. The CDR3 is 11 residues long. The CDR3 is CASTRANEQFF. The CDR3 coding sequence is TGTGCCAGCACCCGCGCCAATGAGCAGTTCTTC.

This clone was detected only a few times. This chain connects TRBV7-9 to TRBJ1-2, with D possibly matching TRBD1 (5 bases). CDR1 is SEHNR and CDR2 is FQNEAQ in the germline V gene (reference sequence). Trimming removed 7 bases at V and 1 base at J, with 16 bases between. The CDR3 totals 15 residues. CDR3 residues: CASTSPGGINYGYTF. CDR3 bases: TGTGCCAGCACCTCTCCGGGGGGGATTAACTATGGCTACACCTTC.

The V gene is TRBV30, the J gene TRBJ2-3; 11 nucleotides line up with TRBD2. This CDR3 spans 15 amino acids. From germline, CDR1 is GTSNPN and CDR2 SVGIG (reference sequence). Trimming cost V 0 bases and J 4 bases; bases outside gene matches: 3. The CDR3 sequence is CAWSVSGGAADTQYF. The CDR3 DNA reads as TGTGCCTGGAGTGTTAGCGGGGGGGCCGCAGATACGCAGTATTTT.

This rearrangement joins TRBV6-1 to TRBJ1-1, with D unclear. V was shortened by 4 bases and J by 0 bases, with 9 bases between the two germline ends. Germline-derived CDR1 and CDR2 are MNHNS and SASEGT. The CDR3 covers 14 residues. CDR3 residues: CASSVRRMNTEAFF. The CDR3 coding sequence is TGTGCCAGCAGTGTCCGGAGAATGAACACTGAAGCTTTCTTT.

V is TRBV5-5 and J is TRBJ1-2; possibly TRBD1 for D (6 bases). The CDR3 totals 12 residues. With 3 bases removed from V and 8 bases from J, the gap between germline ends came to 11 bases. Germline V gene data show CDR1 as SGHKS and CDR2 as YYEKEE (reference sequence). The DNA for the CDR3 is TGTGCCAGCAGCTCTGGACAGCTGGGCTACACCTTC. Amino acids: CASSSGQLGYTF.